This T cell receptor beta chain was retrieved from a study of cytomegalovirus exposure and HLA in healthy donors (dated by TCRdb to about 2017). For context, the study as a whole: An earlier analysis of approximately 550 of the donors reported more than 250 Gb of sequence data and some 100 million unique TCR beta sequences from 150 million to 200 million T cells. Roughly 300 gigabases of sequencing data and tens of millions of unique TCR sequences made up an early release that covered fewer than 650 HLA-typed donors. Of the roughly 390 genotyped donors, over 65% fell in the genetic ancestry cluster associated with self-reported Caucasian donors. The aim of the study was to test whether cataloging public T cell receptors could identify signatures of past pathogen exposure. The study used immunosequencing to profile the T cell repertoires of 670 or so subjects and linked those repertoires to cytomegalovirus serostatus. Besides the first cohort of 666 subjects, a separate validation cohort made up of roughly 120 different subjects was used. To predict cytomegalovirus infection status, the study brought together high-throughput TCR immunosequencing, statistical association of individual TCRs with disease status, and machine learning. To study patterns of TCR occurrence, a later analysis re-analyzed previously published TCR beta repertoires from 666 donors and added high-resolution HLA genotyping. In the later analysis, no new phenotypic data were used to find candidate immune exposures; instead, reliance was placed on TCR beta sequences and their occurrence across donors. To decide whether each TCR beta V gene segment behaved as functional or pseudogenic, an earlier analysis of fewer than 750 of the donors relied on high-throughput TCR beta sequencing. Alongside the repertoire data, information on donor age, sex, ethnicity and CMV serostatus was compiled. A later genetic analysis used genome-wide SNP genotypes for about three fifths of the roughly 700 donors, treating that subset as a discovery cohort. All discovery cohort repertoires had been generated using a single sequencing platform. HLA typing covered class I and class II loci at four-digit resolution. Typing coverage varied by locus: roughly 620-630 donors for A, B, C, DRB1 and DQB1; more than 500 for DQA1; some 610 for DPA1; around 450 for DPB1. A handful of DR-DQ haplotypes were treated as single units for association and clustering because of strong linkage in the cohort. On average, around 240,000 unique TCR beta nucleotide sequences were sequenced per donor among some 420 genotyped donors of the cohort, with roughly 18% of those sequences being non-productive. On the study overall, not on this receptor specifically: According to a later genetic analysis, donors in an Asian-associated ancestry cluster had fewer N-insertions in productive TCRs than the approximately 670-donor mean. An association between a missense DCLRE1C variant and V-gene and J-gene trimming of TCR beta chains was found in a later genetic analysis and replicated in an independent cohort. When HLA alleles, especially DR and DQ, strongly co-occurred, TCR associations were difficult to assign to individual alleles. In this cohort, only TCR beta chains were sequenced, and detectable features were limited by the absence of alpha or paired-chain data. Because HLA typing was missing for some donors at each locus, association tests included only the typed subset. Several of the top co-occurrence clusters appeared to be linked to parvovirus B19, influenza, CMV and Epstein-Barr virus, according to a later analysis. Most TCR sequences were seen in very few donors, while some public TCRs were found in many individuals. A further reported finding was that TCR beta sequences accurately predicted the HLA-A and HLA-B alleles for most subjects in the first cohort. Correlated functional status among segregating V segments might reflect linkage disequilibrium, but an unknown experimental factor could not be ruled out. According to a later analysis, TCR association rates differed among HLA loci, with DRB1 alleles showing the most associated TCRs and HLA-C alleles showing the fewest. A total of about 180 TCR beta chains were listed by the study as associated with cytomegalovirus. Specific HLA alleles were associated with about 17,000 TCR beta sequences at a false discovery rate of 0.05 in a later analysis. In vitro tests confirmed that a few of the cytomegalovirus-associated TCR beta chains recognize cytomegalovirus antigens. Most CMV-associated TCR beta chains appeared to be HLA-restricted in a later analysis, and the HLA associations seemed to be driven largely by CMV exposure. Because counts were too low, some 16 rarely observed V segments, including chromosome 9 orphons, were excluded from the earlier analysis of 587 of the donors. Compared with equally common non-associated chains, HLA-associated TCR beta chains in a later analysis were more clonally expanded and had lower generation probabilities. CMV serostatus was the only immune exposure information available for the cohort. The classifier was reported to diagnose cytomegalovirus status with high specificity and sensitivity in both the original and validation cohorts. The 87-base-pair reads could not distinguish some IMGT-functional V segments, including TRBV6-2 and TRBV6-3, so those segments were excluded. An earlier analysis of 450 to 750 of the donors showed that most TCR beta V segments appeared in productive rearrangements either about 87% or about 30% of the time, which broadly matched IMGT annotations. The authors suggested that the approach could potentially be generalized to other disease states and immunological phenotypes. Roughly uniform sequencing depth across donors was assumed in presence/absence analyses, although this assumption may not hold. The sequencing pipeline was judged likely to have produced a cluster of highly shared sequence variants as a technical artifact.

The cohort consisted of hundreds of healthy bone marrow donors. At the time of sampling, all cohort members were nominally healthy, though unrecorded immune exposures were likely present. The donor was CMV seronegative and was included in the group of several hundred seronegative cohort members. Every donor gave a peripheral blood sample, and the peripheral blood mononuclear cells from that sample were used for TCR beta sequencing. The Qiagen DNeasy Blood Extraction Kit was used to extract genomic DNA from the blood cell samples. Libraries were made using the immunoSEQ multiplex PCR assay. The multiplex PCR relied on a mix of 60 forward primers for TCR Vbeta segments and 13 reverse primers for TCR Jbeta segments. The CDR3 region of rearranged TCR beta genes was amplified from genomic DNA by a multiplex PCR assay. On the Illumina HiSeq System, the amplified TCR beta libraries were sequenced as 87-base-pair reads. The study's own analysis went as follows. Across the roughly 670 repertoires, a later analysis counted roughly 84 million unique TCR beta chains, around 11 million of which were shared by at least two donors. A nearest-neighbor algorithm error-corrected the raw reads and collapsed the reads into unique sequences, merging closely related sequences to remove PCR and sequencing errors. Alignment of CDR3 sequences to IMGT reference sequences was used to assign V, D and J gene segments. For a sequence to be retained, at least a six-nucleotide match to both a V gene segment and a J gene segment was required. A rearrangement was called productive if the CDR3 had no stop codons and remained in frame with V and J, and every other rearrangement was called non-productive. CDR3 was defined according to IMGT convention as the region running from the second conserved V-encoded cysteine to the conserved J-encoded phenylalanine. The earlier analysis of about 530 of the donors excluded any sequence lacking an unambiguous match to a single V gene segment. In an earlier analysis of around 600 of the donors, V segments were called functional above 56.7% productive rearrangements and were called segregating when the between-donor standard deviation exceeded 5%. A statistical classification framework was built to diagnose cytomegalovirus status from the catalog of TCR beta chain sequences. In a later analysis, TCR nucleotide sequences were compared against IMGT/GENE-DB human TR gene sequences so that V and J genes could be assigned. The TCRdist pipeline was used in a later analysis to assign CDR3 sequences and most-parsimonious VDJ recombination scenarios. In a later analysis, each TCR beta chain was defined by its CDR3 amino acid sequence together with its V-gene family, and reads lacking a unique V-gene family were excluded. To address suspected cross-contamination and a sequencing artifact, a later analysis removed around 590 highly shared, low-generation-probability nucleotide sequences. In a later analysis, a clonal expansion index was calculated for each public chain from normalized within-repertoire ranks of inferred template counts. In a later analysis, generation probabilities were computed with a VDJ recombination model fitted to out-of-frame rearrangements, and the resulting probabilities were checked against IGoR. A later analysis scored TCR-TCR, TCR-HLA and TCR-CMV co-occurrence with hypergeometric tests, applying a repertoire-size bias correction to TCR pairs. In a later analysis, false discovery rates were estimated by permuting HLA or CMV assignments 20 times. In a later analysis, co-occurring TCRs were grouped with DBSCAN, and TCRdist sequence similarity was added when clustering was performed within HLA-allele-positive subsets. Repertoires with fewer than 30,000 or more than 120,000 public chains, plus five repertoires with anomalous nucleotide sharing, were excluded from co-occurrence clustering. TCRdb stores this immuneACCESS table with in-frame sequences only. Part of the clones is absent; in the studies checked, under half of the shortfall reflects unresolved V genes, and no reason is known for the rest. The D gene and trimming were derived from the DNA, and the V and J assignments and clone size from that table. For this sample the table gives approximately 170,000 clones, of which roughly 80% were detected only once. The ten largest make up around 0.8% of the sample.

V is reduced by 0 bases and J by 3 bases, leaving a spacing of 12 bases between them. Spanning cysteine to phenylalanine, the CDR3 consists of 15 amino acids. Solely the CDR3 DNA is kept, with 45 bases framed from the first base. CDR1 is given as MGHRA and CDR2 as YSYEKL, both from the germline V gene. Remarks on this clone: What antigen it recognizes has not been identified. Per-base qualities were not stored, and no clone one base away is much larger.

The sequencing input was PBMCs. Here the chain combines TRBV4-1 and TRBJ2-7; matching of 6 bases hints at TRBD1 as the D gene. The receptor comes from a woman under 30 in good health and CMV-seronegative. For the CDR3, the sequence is CASSQEGQGSYEQYF. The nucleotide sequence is TGCGCCAGCAGCCAAGAGGGGCAGGGGAGCTACGAGCAGTACTTC.